The 15 T cell receptor beta chains reported below all come from one sample, sequenced in a study of blood T cell repertoires in COVID-19. Assay used: immunoSEQ multiplex PCR; TCRdb lists only in-frame clones, some missing. The data show under 150,000 clones, roughly 79% seen once. Input material: peripheral blood. The receptors originated from a human donor with acute or convalescent COVID-19. The donor label of this sample is uncertain.

The chain links TRBV24-1 to TRBJ2-3, with a weak D call TRBD2 (6 bases). V lost 9 bases, J lost 13 bases, and 16 bases lay in between. Looked up from germline, CDR1 is KGHDR and CDR2 is SFDVKD. The CDR3 is 11 amino acids. The CDR3 nucleotides read TGTGCCACCCCAGGAGGGCCCGAGGAGTATTTT. Protein sequence: CATPGGPEEYF.

In its sample, this clone was seen once. V is TRBV9 and J is TRBJ1-2, with a weak D call TRBD1 (6 bases). Germline V CDR1 and CDR2: SGDLS, YYNGEE. The germline V and J ends were trimmed by 0 bases and 7 bases, with 13 bases remaining between them. The CDR3 consists of 14 residues. CDR3 sequence (DNA): TGTGCCAGCAGCGTAGACAGGGAGAATCGTGGCTACACCTTC. It codes for CASSVDRENRGYTF.

This chain joins TRBV2 and TRBJ1-1, with D unresolved. Per the germline V gene, CDR1 is SNHLY and CDR2 is FYNNEI. CDR3 length equals 14 residues. Trimming shortened V by 3 bases and J by 2 bases, and 10 bases separated the two germline ends. CDR3 sequence (DNA): TGTGCCAGCAGTGAGACAAGTTATAACACTGAAGCTTTCTTT. It codes for CASSETSYNTEAFF. Complete variable domain (other parts from reference TRBV2 and TRBJ1-1): EPEVTQTPSHQVTQMGQEVILRCVPISNHLYFYWYRQILGQKVEFLVSFYNNEISEKSEIFDDQFSVERPDGSNFTLKIRSTKLEDSAMYFCASSETSYNTEAFFGQGTRLTVV.

The chain employs TRBV18 and TRBJ1-1, with a tentative D call TRBD1 (6 bases). The ends were cut back, 0 bases at V and 5 bases at J, with 22 bases in the middle. Germline CDR1 and CDR2: KGHSH and LQKENI. The CDR3 contains 18 residues. The CDR3 DNA follows: TGTGCCAGCTCACCACCAAGGGGCAGGGGCCGGGAGGGAACTGAAGCTTTCTTT. The encoded protein is CASSPPRGRGREGTEAFF.

The V and J genes are TRBV2 and TRBJ1-5; TRBD1 agrees at 9 bases. This CDR3 has 18 residues. Unmatched junction bases numbered 11, after V lost 5 bases and J lost 0 bases. The germline V gene has CDR1 SNHLY and CDR2 FYNNEI. The CDR3 sequence: CASSPWGQGFYSNQPQHF. CDR3 sequence (DNA): TGTGCCAGCAGTCCGTGGGGACAGGGTTTTTATAGCAATCAGCCCCAGCATTTT. Based on the CDR3 plus reference TRBV2 and TRBJ1-5, the full variable domain is EPEVTQTPSHQVTQMGQEVILRCVPISNHLYFYWYRQILGQKVEFLVSFYNNEISEKSEIFDDQFSVERPDGSNFTLKIRSTKLEDSAMYFCASSPWGQGFYSNQPQHFGDGTRLSIL.

V is TRBV2 and J is TRBJ1-6; possible D gene TRBD1, 5 bases. In germline, CDR1 is SNHLY, CDR2 FYNNEI. The CDR3 length is 16 residues. V was cut by 7 bases and J by 3 bases, with 16 bases left in between. In DNA, the CDR3 is TGTGCCAGCACCCTCCTCGACAGCTACTATAATTCACCCCTCCACTTT. Encoded protein: CASTLLDSYYNSPLHF.

In its sample, this clone was seen a few times. This chain joins TRBV3-1 (or the pseudogene TRBV3-2) and TRBJ1-4; 7 nucleotides line up with TRBD1. V lost 0 bases, J lost 6 bases, and 7 bases stayed unmatched. Germline CDR1 LGHDT, CDR2 YNNKEL (reference sequence). The CDR3 consists of 16 residues. As DNA, the CDR3 is TGTGCCAGCAGCCAAGAGAGACAGGGAACCGATGAAAAACTGTTTTTT. This encodes CASSQERQGTDEKLFF.

This chain uses TRBV5-1 with TRBJ1-6, with 8 bases aligning to TRBD1. V was clipped by 3 bases and J by 9 bases; unmatched bases: 8. The CDR3 contains 15 residues. Germline V gene sequence: CDR1 SGHRS, CDR2 YFSETQ. CDR3 in DNA: TGCGCCAGCAGCTCGAACCAGGGGGCTGGTTCACCCCTCCACTTT. It yields the protein CASSSNQGAGSPLHF. Looking up the rest from reference TRBV5-1 and TRBJ1-6 gives the full variable domain: KAGVTQTPRYLIKTRGQQVTLSCSPISGHRSVSWYQQTPGQGLQFLFEYFSETQRNKGNFPGRFSGRQFSNSRSEMNVSTLELGDSALYLCASSSNQGAGSPLHFGNGTRLTVT.

The rearrangement links TRBV7-9 to TRBJ1-1, with D maybe TRBD1 (5 bases). CDR3 length: 14 amino acids. Deletions cut 5 bases from V and 4 bases from J, with 14 bases between. Germline V gene data show CDR1 as SEHNR and CDR2 as FQNEAQ (reference sequence). The CDR3 DNA sequence: TGTGCCAGCAGCGGCAGGGTTGTGGGCACTGAAGCTTTCTTT. Amino acids: CASSGRVVGTEAFF.

This clone was found a few times. The V and J genes are TRBV3-1 (or the pseudogene TRBV3-2) and TRBJ2-7; D is possibly TRBD1 (5 bases). The CDR3 is made up of 14 amino acids. Germline-derived CDR1 and CDR2 are LGHDT and YNNKEL (reference sequence). Deletions cut 0 bases from V and 6 bases from J, with 12 bases between. CDR3 protein: CASSQDSQGFEQYV. The CDR3 nucleotides read TGTGCCAGCAGCCAAGATAGTCAGGGTTTCGAGCAGTACGTC.

This sequence joins TRBV11-2 and TRBJ2-7; 9 positions match TRBD2. This CDR3 region has 13 residues. CDR1 SGHAT and CDR2 FQNNGV come from the germline V gene. The V gene end was trimmed by 6 bases and the J gene end by 7 bases; junction bases not matched to a gene: 7. CDR3 nucleotides: TGTGCCAGCAGTCGTCTAGCGGGGCGGGAGCAGTACTTC. Encoded protein: CASSRLAGREQYF.

This clone was recorded only once. J is TRBJ2-3 and V is TRBV2, with D maybe TRBD2 (7 bases). Per germline, CDR1 SNHLY and CDR2 FYNNEI. The length of the CDR3 is 14 residues. With 7 bases removed from V and 3 bases from J, the gap between germline ends came to 14 bases. Here the CDR3 reads CASMGGRGTDTQYF. The DNA of the CDR3 is TGTGCCAGCATGGGGGGGCGGGGAACAGATACGCAGTATTTT.

This chain links TRBV5-5 with TRBJ1-1; tentatively, D is TRBD1 (5 bases). This CDR3 has 14 amino acids. Germline CDR1 and CDR2: SGHKS and YYEKEE (reference sequence). V was trimmed by 4 bases and J by 9 bases, leaving 19 bases between them. The CDR3 DNA is TGTGCCAGCAGCCTCTTGGGGACTCAAAACAAAGCTTTCTTT. As protein: CASSLLGTQNKAFF.

The V call is TRBV5-1, the J call TRBJ2-3; D is perhaps TRBD1 (5 bases). Germline lookup yields CDR1 SGHRS and CDR2 YFSETQ. CDR3 size: 15 residues. V was shortened by 3 bases and J by 5 bases, with 16 bases between the two germline ends. DNA for the CDR3: TGCGCCAGCAGCTCCTGGACACTCTGGGGAGATACGCAGTATTTT. It specifies CASSSWTLWGDTQYF.

The chain couples TRBV7-9 to TRBJ1-4; 8 bases line up with TRBD1. This CDR3 contains 15 residues. In germline, CDR1 is SEHNR, CDR2 FQNEAQ (reference sequence). J gave up 5 bases and V 1 base, and 3 bases lay outside the gene matches. In nucleotides, the CDR3 is TGTGCCAGCAGCTTAGGACAGGGGTTAAATGAAAAACTGTTTTTT. Translated: CASSLGQGLNEKLFF. Supplemented by reference TRBV7-9 and TRBJ1-4, the full variable domain reads DTGVSQNPRHKITKRGQNVTFRCDPISEHNRLYWYRQTLGQGPEFLTYFQNEAQLEKSRLLSDRFSAERPKGSFSTLEIQRTEQGDSAMYLCASSLGQGLNEKLFFGSGTQLSVL.